The 15 T cell receptor beta chains reported below all come from one sample, sequenced in a study of control samples from healthy donors and cancer patients. TCRdb's table, derived via immunoSEQ multiplex PCR, lists solely in-frame clones and lacks some. The sample holds about 190,000 clones; roughly nine tenths are singletons and the top ten take over 1.5%. Material for sequencing was blood. Every receptor here comes from a man between 25 and 39 years old in good health.

The V call is TRBV14, the J call TRBJ1-1, with 7 bases aligning to TRBD1. V shed 0 bases, J shed 2 bases, and the junction held 9 bases outside the gene matches. The CDR3 length is 17 residues. Germline-derived CDR1 and CDR2 are SGHDN and FVKESK. The chain's CDR3 is CASSQEGGGKSNTEAFF. The CDR3 DNA sequence: TGTGCCAGCAGCCAAGAGGGAGGGGGCAAGTCTAACACTGAAGCTTTCTTT.

This clone was seen only once. The CDR3: CASKEGGTNNQPQHF. CDR3 sequence (DNA): TGTGCCAGCAAAGAAGGCGGGACAAACAATCAGCCCCAGCATTTT. J is TRBJ1-5 and V is TRBV6-5; TRBD1 might be the D (6 bases). This CDR3 is built from 15 residues. From germline, CDR1 is MNHEY and CDR2 SVGAGI. Trimming removed 7 bases from V and 3 bases from J, with 16 bases in between.

This clone was counted once. The V call is TRBV30, the J call TRBJ1-6; no clear D gene. The germline V gene has CDR1 GTSNPN and CDR2 SVGIG (reference sequence). V was pared by 0 bases and J by 6 bases, with 9 bases between. This CDR3 region has 14 residues. The chain's CDR3 is CAWSVHRFNSPLHF. The CDR3 bases are TGTGCCTGGAGTGTCCACAGATTTAATTCACCCCTCCACTTT.

J is TRBJ1-4 and V is TRBV4-1; perhaps TRBD1 as D (6 bases). V was trimmed by 0 bases and J by 12 bases, leaving 17 bases between them. Germline V lookup: CDR1 MGHRA, CDR2 YSYEKL. The CDR3 spans 15 residues. This CDR3 is CASSQDPGGLGELFF. For the CDR3, the DNA is TGCGCCAGCAGCCAAGATCCGGGGGGGCTAGGGGAACTGTTTTTT.

In its sample, this clone was seen once. The chain recombines TRBV25-1 with TRBJ2-1; 7 nucleotides agree with TRBD1. Trimming cost V 0 bases and J 3 bases; bases outside gene matches: 8. CDR1 and CDR2 from the germline V gene are MGHDK and SYGVNS. CDR3 length equals 17 residues. CDR3 sequence reads: CASSEYGRQGSYNEQFF. The DNA for the CDR3 is TGTGCCAGCAGTGAATATGGCAGACAGGGTAGCTACAATGAGCAGTTCTTC.

This clone was seen only a few times. The chain recombines TRBV19 with TRBJ2-3, with 7 bases identical to TRBD1. Germline CDR1 is LNHDA and CDR2 is SQIVND (reference sequence). CDR3 length: 14 amino acids. V trimming: 11 bases; J trimming: 0 bases; junction bases outside the gene matches: 8. The CDR3 DNA reads as TGTGCCGGCCGGACAGGCCCTAGCACAGATACGCAGTATTTT. It encodes CAGRTGPSTDTQYF. The full variable domain, completed using reference TRBV19 and TRBJ2-3, is DGGITQSPKYLFRKEGQNVTLSCEQNLNHDAMYWYRQDPGQGLRLIYYSQIVNDFQKGDIAEGYSVSREKKESFPLTVTSAQKNPTAFYLCAGRTGPSTDTQYFGPGTRLTVL.

V is TRBV7-8 and J is TRBJ2-1, with D perhaps matching TRBD2 (5 bases). CDR3 size: 17 residues. CDR1 is SGHVS, CDR2 FQNEAQ, per germline. Trimming removed 2 bases from V and 0 bases from J, with 14 bases in between. The CDR3 is CASSLRTGFSSYNEQFF. The CDR3 nucleotides read TGTGCCAGCAGCTTAAGAACGGGATTTAGCTCCTACAATGAGCAGTTCTTC.

The V gene is TRBV18, the J gene TRBJ2-7; tentatively, D is TRBD2 (6 bases). Trimming removed 6 bases from V and 2 bases from J, with 11 bases in between. CDR1 is KGHSH, CDR2 LQKENI, per germline. CDR3 size: 13 residues. The CDR3, as DNA: TGTGCCAGCTCCCGCGGGACCACCTACGAGCAGTACTTC. Encoded protein: CASSRGTTYEQYF.

The J gene is TRBJ1-5, the V gene TRBV12-3 or TRBV12-4; D gene unclear. V lost 6 bases, J lost 6 bases, and 12 bases lay in between. The length of the CDR3 is 13 residues. CDR3 region: CASRVGAGQPQHF. The CDR3 bases are TGTGCCAGCAGAGTGGGCGCAGGTCAGCCCCAGCATTTT.

The chain combines TRBV6-5 with TRBJ1-6; D not certain. The CDR3 has 13 amino acids. V lost 6 bases to trimming and J lost 14 bases, with 17 bases between them. Germline V gene sequence: CDR1 MNHEY, CDR2 SVGAGI. In DNA, the CDR3 is TGTGCCAGCAGCGTCCTGGAGGGCGCAGCCCTCCACTTT. This codes for CASSVLEGAALHF.

This clone turned up a few times. The V call is TRBV21-1, the J call TRBJ1-1. TRBV21-1 is shown as a pseudogene. There are 14 residues in the CDR3. The CDR3 reads CASSKGTGRTEAFF. The CDR3 DNA is TGTGCCAGCAGCAAAGGAACGGGGAGGACTGAAGCTTTCTTT.

This clone was observed a single time. This rearrangement joins TRBV5-1 to TRBJ2-2; 10 nucleotides agree with TRBD2. The CDR3 is made up of 17 amino acids. Germline V gene lookup returns CDR1 SGHRS and CDR2 YFSETQ. The J segment lost 0 bases and the V segment lost 3 bases, leaving 5 bases of the junction unmatched. CDR3 sequence reads: CASSSLAGGPNTGELFF. The CDR3 nucleotides are TGCGCCAGCAGCTCTTTAGCGGGGGGACCGAACACCGGGGAGCTGTTTTTT.

This clone was seen only once. The genes are TRBV4-2 and TRBJ2-7, with TRBD1 as a possible D gene (6 bases). CDR3 length equals 16 residues. In germline, CDR1 is LGHNA, CDR2 YNFKEQ. Trimming removed 2 bases at V and 2 bases at J, with 16 bases between. The CDR3 region has the DNA TGTGCCAGCAGCCAAAACTCCCCCCCAGGGGCCTACGAGCAGTACTTC. This gives the protein CASSQNSPPGAYEQYF.

CDR3 region: CASSLRPGLTGNTIYF. As DNA, the CDR3 is TGCGCCAGCAGCTTAAGACCCGGACTCACGGGAAACACCATATATTTT. The chain joins TRBV5-1 to TRBJ1-3; D gene uncertain. Trimming left V 2 bases short and J 4 bases short, with 16 bases between. The V gene's germline CDR1 is SGHRS and CDR2 YFSETQ. This CDR3 region has 16 residues.

This chain joins TRBV5-1 and TRBJ2-7; D is unresolved. Trimming removed 4 bases at V and 7 bases at J, with 15 bases between. Germline loops: CDR1 SGHRS, CDR2 YFSETQ. The CDR3 totals 13 residues. The CDR3 DNA reads as TGCGCCAGCAGCCCGGACCCCGACCGGGAGCAGTACTTC. Translated, it gives CASSPDPDREQYF.